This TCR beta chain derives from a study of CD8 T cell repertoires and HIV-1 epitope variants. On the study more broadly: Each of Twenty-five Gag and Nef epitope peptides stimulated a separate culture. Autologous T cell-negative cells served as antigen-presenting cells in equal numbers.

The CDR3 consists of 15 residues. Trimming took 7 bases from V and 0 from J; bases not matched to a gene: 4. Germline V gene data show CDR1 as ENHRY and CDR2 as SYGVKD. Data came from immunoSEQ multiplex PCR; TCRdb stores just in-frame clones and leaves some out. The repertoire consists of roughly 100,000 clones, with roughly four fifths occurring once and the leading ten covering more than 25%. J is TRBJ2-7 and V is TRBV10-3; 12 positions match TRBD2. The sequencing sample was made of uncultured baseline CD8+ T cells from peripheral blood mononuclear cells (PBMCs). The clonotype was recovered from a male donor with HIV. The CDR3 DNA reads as TGTGCCATCAAGTTGACTAGCGGGAGCTCCTACGAGCAGTACTTC. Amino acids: CAIKLTSGSSYEQYF.